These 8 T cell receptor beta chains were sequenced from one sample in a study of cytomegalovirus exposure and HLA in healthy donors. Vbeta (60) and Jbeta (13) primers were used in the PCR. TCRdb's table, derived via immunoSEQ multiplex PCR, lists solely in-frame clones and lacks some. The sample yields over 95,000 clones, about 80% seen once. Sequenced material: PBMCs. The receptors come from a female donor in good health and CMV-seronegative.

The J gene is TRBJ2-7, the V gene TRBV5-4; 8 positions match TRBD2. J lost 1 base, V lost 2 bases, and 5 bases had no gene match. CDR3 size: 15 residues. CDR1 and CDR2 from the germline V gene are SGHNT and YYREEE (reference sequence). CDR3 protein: CASSLPSGGSYEQYF. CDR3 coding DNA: TGTGCCAGCAGCTTACCAAGCGGGGGTTCCTACGAGCAGTACTTC. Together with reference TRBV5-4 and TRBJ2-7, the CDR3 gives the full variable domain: ETGVTQSPTHLIKTRGQQVTLRCSSQSGHNTVSWYQQALGQGPQFIFQYYREEENGRGNFPPRFSGLQFPNYSSELNVNALELDDSALYLCASSLPSGGSYEQYFGPGTRLTVT.

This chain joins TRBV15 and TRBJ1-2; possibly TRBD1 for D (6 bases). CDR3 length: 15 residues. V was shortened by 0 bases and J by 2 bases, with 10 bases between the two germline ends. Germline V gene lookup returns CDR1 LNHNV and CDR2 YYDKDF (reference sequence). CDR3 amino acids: CATSREGDTNYGYTF. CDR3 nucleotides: TGTGCCACCAGCAGAGAGGGGGACACCAACTATGGCTACACCTTC.

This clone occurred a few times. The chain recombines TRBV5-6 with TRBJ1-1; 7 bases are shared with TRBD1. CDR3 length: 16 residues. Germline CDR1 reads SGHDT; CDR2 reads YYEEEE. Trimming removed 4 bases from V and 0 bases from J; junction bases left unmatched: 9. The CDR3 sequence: CASSPRTGLLNTEAFF. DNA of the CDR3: TGTGCCAGCAGCCCCCGGACAGGCCTATTGAACACTGAAGCTTTCTTT.

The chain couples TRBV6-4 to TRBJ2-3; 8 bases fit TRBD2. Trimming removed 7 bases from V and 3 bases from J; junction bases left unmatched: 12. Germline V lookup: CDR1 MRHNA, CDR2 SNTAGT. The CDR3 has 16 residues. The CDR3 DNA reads TGTGCCAGCACTCTGCAAGCGGGGGTTCCGACAGATACGCAGTATTTT. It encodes CASTLQAGVPTDTQYF.

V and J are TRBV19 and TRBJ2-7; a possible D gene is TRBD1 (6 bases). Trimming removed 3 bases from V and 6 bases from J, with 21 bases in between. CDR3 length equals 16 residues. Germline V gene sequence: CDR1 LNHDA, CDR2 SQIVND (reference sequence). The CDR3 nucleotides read TGTGCCAGTAGTATCCACCGTCGGACAGAAGGCGGCGAGCAGTACTTC. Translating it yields CASSIHRRTEGGEQYF. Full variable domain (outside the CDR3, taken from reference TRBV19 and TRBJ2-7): DGGITQSPKYLFRKEGQNVTLSCEQNLNHDAMYWYRQDPGQGLRLIYYSQIVNDFQKGDIAEGYSVSREKKESFPLTVTSAQKNPTAFYLCASSIHRRTEGGEQYFGPGTRLTVT.

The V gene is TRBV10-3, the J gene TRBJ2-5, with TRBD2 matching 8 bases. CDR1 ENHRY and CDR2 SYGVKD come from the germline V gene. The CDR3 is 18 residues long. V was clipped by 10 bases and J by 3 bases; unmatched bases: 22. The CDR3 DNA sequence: TGTGCCACCGTCAACGGGACTAGGGGCTTGGCAGGTGAAGAGACCCAGTACTTC. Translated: CATVNGTRGLAGEETQYF.

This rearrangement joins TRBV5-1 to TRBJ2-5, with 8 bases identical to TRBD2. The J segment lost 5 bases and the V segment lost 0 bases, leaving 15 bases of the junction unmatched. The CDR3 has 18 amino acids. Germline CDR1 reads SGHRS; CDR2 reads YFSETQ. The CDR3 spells CASSLGGPAGAFRETQYF. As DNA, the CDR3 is TGCGCCAGCAGCTTGGGAGGTCCAGCGGGGGCCTTCCGGGAGACCCAGTACTTC.

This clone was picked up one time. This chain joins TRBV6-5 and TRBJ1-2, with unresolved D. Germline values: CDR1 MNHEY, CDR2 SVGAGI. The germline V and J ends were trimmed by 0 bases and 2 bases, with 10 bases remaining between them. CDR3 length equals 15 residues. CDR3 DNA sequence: TGTGCCAGCAGTTACTCGATTGCAGAAAACTATGGCTACACCTTC. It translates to CASSYSIAENYGYTF.